This T cell receptor beta chain stems from a study of T cell responses to AZD1222 COVID-19 vaccine. For the study at large: Investigators merged groups given second doses at roughly 4 or roughly 12 weeks. General study results and limits: Baseline seropositivity occurred in only 5 to 7 AZD1222 recipients. Unmutated variant regions are reportedly the target of nearly half of TCRs that are spike-specific. Donors skewed white British and female; clonal diversity was possibly underestimated.

Assay used: immunoSEQ multiplex PCR; TCRdb lists only in-frame clones, some missing. The sample lists approximately 90,000 clones, around 85% occurring once. Trimming left V 4 bases short and J 0 bases short, with 9 bases between. CDR1 is SNHLY and CDR2 is FYNNEI in the germline V gene. The CDR3 spans 15 residues. As to this clone: The antigen is unknown.

This sequence originates from an adult in good health. This chain joins TRBV2 and TRBJ2-2; D uncertain. The sample consisted of peripheral blood, taken on day 0 of AZD1222 vaccination. The CDR3 DNA sequence: TGTGCCAGCAGTGGTGTCAAAACGAACACCGGGGAGCTGTTTTTT. Protein product: CASSGVKTNTGELFF.